The 8 T cell receptor beta chains presented below share a single source sample, sequenced in a study of T-cell reconstitution after alpha-beta-depleted transplantation in children. Preparing the TCRbeta library involved the use of unique molecular identifiers. TCRdb recomputed calls from the PCR reads with MiXCR, one row per CDR3 protein. The repertoire includes around 670,000 distinct CDR3 sequences, about an eighth of them detected once, and roughly 0.77% sits in the top ten. This specimen was PBMCs, taken before TCRalphabeta/CD19-depleted stem cell transplant. The receptors come from a girl aged 2-10 years with congenital amegakaryocytic thrombocytopenia, due to receive a stem cell transplant.

This clonotype was counted only a few times. The chain recombines TRBV5-1 with TRBJ1-2, with D perhaps TRBD1 (5 bases). CDR3 length equals 15 residues. Trimming took 4 bases from V and 2 from J, leaving 15 bases between them. Germline V CDR1 and CDR2: SGHRS, YFSETQ. CDR3 sequence reads: CASSQGQGKNYGYTF. The CDR3 bases are TGCGCCAGCAGCCAGGGCCAGGGTAAAAACTATGGCTACACCTTC.

V usage is TRBV18 and J usage is TRBJ2-7; 8 bases match TRBD2. Germline assignment: CDR1 KGHSH and CDR2 LQKENI. The CDR3 loop spans 14 amino acids. V gave up 5 bases and J gave up 5 bases; unmatched junction bases: 8. Here the CDR3 reads CASSLAGYTNEQYF. CDR3 DNA: TGTGCCAGCTCATTAGCGGGATACACTAACGAGCAGTACTTC. The variable domain in full, with the rest retrieved from reference TRBV18 and TRBJ2-7, is NAGVMQNPRHLVRRRGQEARLRCSPMKGHSHVYWYRQLPEEGLKFMVYLQKENIIDESGMPKERFSAEFPKEGPSILRIQQVVRGDSAAYFCASSLAGYTNEQYFGPGTRLTVT.

In its sample, this clonotype was seen many times. The V call is TRBV20-1, the J call TRBJ2-3, with 11 bases aligning to TRBD2. This CDR3 spans 13 amino acids. V gave up 5 bases and J gave up 7 bases; unmatched junction bases: 5. From germline, CDR1 is DFQATT and CDR2 SNEGSKA (reference sequence). CDR3 sequence reads: CSAEGLAENTQYF. In DNA, the CDR3 is TGCAGTGCTGAGGGACTAGCGGAAAATACGCAGTATTTT.

This clonotype occurred many times. The J gene is TRBJ2-3, the V gene TRBV27; weak D call: TRBD1 (5 bases). The CDR3 length is 15 residues. Germline V CDR1 and CDR2: MNHEY, SMNVEV (reference sequence). V gave up 6 bases and J gave up 1 base, with 14 bases separating them. CDR3 sequence reads: CASSSVVGGTDTQYF. CDR3 sequence (DNA): TGTGCCAGCAGCTCCGTGGTAGGGGGCACAGATACGCAGTATTTT.

This clonotype was observed at least ten times. The chain combines TRBV20-1 with TRBJ2-1; 8 bases are a match to TRBD1. The CDR3 contains 12 residues. The V gene's germline CDR1 is DFQATT and CDR2 SNEGSKA (reference sequence). Trimming removed 6 bases from V and 7 bases from J; junction bases left unmatched: 5. The CDR3 bases are TGCAGTGCACGGACAGGGTGGAATGAGCAGTTCTTC. This gives the protein CSARTGWNEQFF.

In this sample, this clonotype turned up a few times. The V and J genes are TRBV12-3 or TRBV12-4 and TRBJ2-1; D ambiguous. The CDR3 totals 11 residues. Trimming left V 6 bases short and J 8 bases short, with 8 bases between. This CDR3 is CASSDFHEQFF. The CDR3 DNA sequence: TGTGCCAGCAGCGATTTCCATGAGCAGTTCTTC.

This clonotype was counted at least ten times. The J gene is TRBJ2-1, the V gene TRBV7-9, with D possibly matching TRBD2 (6 bases). Per the germline V gene, CDR1 is SEHNR and CDR2 is FQNEAQ (reference sequence). The CDR3 extends over 15 amino acids. Between the trimmed V and J ends, which lost 0 bases and 5 bases, there was a span of 11 bases. The CDR3 spells CASSLAGLIDNEQFF. For the CDR3, the DNA is TGTGCCAGCAGCTTAGCCGGACTAATCGACAATGAGCAGTTCTTC.

The chain is built from TRBV28 and TRBJ2-3; maybe TRBD2 (5 bases). Between the trimmed V and J ends, which lost 7 bases and 1 base, there was a span of 12 bases. Germline CDR1 is MDHEN and CDR2 is SYDVKM. The CDR3 runs 14 residues. This chain's CDR3 is CASKAALGTDTQYF. CDR3 sequence (DNA): TGTGCCAGCAAAGCGGCCCTTGGCACAGATACGCAGTATTTT. Full variable domain (remainder filled in from reference TRBV28 and TRBJ2-3): DVKVTQSSRYLVKRTGEKVFLECVQDMDHENMFWYRQDPGLGLRLIYFSYDVKMKEKGDIPEGYSVSREKKERFSLILESASTNQTSMYLCASKAALGTDTQYFGPGTRLTVL.